Following are 4 T cell receptor beta chains from one sample sequenced in a study of T-cell reconstitution after alpha-beta-depleted transplantation in children. Unique molecular identifiers were built into the TCRbeta library. Using its own MiXCR run on the PCR reads, TCRdb lists one record per CDR3 protein. Of about 120,000 distinct CDR3 sequences listed, about 23% are singletons. The input for sequencing was PBMCs, mostly from graft donor cells, taken 180 days after TCRalphabeta/CD19-depleted stem cell transplant. The receptors here all came from a male patient aged 2 to 10 who had a stem cell transplant for chronic granulomatous disease, so the T cells may come from the graft donor.

The gene calls are TRBV4-2 and TRBJ2-7, with TRBD2 matching 9 bases. The V gene end was trimmed by 0 bases and the J gene end by 3 bases; junction bases not matched to a gene: 15. CDR3 size: 19 residues. Per the germline V gene, CDR1 is LGHNA and CDR2 is YNFKEQ. DNA for the CDR3: TGTGCCAGCAGCCAAGAAAGGGCAGGCGGGGTAGCGGGGGTCTACGAGCAGTACTTC. It translates to CASSQERAGGVAGVYEQYF.

This clonotype has just a few counts. V and J are TRBV12-3 or TRBV12-4 and TRBJ2-2; D is perhaps TRBD1 (5 bases). V was trimmed by 5 bases and J by 9 bases, leaving 10 bases between them. CDR3 length: 12 amino acids. The CDR3 bases are TGTGCCAGCAGTCCCCAGGGTAGGGAGCTGTTTTTT. Translating it yields CASSPQGRELFF.

The V gene is TRBV6-1, the J gene TRBJ2-5; D is ambiguous. V was cut by 5 bases and J by 5 bases, with 6 bases left in between. The CDR3 is made up of 11 amino acids. The germline CDR1 and CDR2 sequences are MNHNS and SASEGT. The CDR3 nucleotides are TGTGCCAGCAGTACCAGTGAGACCCAGTACTTC. This sequence encodes CASSTSETQYF.

V usage is TRBV7-2 and J usage is TRBJ1-3, with a weak D call TRBD1 (6 bases). Trimming shortened V by 3 bases and J by 9 bases, and 15 bases separated the two germline ends. The germline V gene has CDR1 SGHTA and CDR2 FQGNSA. The CDR3 spans 14 residues. This chain's CDR3 is CASSLAQGTSTIYF. The CDR3 bases are TGTGCCAGCAGCTTGGCCCAGGGGACAAGCACCATATATTTT.